This T cell receptor (beta chain) was recorded in a study of cytomegalovirus exposure and HLA in healthy donors. The length of the CDR3 is 13 residues. V shed 4 bases and J 4 bases; nucleotides not matched to a gene: 2. The germline V gene encodes CDR1 SGHAT and CDR2 FQNNGV. Sequencing used immunoSEQ multiplex PCR; TCRdb keeps in-frame clones, though not all of them. The table lists 250,000 to 400,000 clones, approximately 85% of them singletons. The specimen was PBMCs. The rearrangement links TRBV11-2 to TRBJ2-7; 9 nucleotides match TRBD1. This TCR came from a young man in good health and CMV-seronegative. The CDR3 here is CASSSDRGYEQYF. The CDR3 DNA sequence: TGTGCCAGCAGCTCGGACAGGGGATACGAGCAGTACTTC.